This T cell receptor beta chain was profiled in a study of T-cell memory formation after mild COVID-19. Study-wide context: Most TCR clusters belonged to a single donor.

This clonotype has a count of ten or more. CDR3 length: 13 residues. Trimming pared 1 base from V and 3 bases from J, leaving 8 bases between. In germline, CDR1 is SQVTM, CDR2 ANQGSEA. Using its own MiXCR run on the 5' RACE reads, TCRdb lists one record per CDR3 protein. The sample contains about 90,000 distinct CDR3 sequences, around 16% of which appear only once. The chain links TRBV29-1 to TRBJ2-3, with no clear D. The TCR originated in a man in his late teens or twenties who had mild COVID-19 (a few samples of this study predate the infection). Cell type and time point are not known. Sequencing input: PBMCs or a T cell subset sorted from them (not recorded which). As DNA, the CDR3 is TGCAGCGTTGAAGTGGGTTTTACAGATACGCAGTATTTT. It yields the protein CSVEVGFTDTQYF.